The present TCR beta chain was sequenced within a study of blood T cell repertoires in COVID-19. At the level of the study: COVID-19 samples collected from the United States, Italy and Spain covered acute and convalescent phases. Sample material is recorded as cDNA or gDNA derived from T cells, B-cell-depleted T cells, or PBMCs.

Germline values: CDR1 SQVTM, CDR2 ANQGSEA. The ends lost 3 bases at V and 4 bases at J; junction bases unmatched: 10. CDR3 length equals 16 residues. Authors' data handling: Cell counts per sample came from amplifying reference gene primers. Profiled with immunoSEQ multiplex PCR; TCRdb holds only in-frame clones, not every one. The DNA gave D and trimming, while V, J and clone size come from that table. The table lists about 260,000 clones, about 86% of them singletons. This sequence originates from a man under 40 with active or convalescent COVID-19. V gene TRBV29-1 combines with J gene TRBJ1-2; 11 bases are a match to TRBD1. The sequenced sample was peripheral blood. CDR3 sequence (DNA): TGCAGCGTTGACAAGGACAGGGGGCGCCTGAGCTATGGCTACACCTTC. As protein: CSVDKDRGRLSYGYTF.